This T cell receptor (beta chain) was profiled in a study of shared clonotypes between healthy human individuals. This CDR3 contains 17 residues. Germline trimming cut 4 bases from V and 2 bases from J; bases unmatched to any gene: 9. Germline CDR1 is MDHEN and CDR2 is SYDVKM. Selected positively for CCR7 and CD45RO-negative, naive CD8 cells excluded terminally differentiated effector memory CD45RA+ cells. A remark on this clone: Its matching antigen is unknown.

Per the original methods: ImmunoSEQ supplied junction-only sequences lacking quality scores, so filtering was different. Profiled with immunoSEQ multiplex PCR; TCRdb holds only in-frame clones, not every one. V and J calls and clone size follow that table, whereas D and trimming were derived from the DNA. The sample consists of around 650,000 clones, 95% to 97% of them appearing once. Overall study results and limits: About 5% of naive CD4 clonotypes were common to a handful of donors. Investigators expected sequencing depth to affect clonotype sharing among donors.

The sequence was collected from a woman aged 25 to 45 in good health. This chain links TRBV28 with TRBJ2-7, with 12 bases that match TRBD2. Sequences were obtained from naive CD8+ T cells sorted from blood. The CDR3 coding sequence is TGTGCCAGCAGTTCCCTTGGACTAGCGGGGTTAACCTACGAGCAGTACTTC. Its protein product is CASSSLGLAGLTYEQYF.